The rows below give T cell receptor beta chains drawn from one sample of a study of blood T cell repertoires in COVID-19. Produced via immunoSEQ multiplex PCR; TCRdb's table is partial and in-frame only. The table records 130,000 to 150,000 clones, roughly 85% of them present only once. Sequenced material: peripheral blood. The receptor set was obtained from a man in his sixties with acute or convalescent COVID-19. Each CDR3 is given with its conserved first and last residue. A D gene is named only where the DNA matches it firmly. Some rows have no size entry. The others give once, few or many, or a class for an expanded clone.

>TRBJ1-2|-|TRBD1|TRBV9
TGTGCCAGCAGCGTAGGCCGGGACAGGGGTCTCCTAGCGGATGGCTACACCTTC
CASSVGRDRGLLADGYTF
>TRBJ1-1|-|-|TRBV9
TGTGCCAGCAGCGTAAGAAGGGAGGCCACTGAAGCTTTCTTT
CASSVRREATEAFF
>TRBJ2-7|-|TRBD2|TRBV6-5
TGTGCCAGCAGGGGACTAGCGGACTACGAGCAGTACTTC
CASRGLADYEQYF
>TRBJ1-4|-|-|TRBV20-1
TGCAGTGCTAGTGCACAGGAGAGGAGAAAACTGTTTTTT
CSASAQERRKLFF
>TRBJ1-6|-|TRBD1|TRBV30
TGTGCCTGGAGTGGAAATACAGGGGAATCACCCCTCCACTTT
CAWSGNTGESPLHF
>TRBJ1-3|-|TRBD1|TRBV18
TGTGCCAGCTCGCCCTGGGACAGCTTAGGAAACACCATATATTTT
CASSPWDSLGNTIYF
>TRBJ2-1|once|-|TRBV3-1/TRBV3-2
TGTGCCAGCAGCCAAGAGAGGGGGAGAGGGAGAAGAAGGGGTGAGCAGTTCTTC
CASSQERGRGRRRGEQFF
>TRBJ2-3|-|TRBD2|TRBV6-4
TGTGCCAGCAGTGACTCGTTTGCGGGAGGGCCAGATACGCAGTATTTT
CASSDSFAGGPDTQYF
>TRBJ2-1|-|-|TRBV6-2/TRBV6-3
TGTGCCAGCAGTTACGACTCTTACAATGAGCAGTTCTTC
CASSYDSYNEQFF
>TRBJ1-1|-|-|TRBV27
TGTGCCAGCATCCTAGGTTCAAGGGCTTTCTTT
CASILGSRAFF
>TRBJ2-7|-|-|TRBV13
TGTGCCAGCAGCTTCGGCCGTACAGCCTACGAGCAGTACTTC
CASSFGRTAYEQYF
>TRBJ1-2|-|TRBD1|TRBV7-9
TGTGCCAGCAGCATTTCCGGGACAGGGACCAATAACTATGGCTACACCTTC
CASSISGTGTNNYGYTF
>TRBJ2-2|-|-|TRBV6-5
TGTGCCAGCAGGAGGACAGCGAACACCGGGGAGCTGTTTTTT
CASRRTANTGELFF
>TRBJ2-5|-|TRBD1|TRBV4-1
TGCGCCAGCAGCCTCCCGGACAGGGCAGAGACCCAGTACTTC
CASSLPDRAETQYF
>TRBJ1-5|many|-|TRBV4-1
TGCGCCAGCAGCCAGCAACAGGATCAGCCCCAGCATTTT
CASSQQQDQPQHF
>TRBJ1-2|once|-|TRBV9
TGTGCCAGCAGCGTGGGGGCCCCGACAGAGCGCTATGGCTACACCTTC
CASSVGAPTERYGYTF
>TRBJ1-4|-|-|TRBV3-1/TRBV3-2
TGTGCCAGCAGCCAGCCCCTGGGAGGGCCTAATGAAAAACTGTTTTTT
CASSQPLGGPNEKLFF
>TRBJ2-3|-|-|TRBV29-1
TGCAGCGTTGAGGTCTTCGGCAGGGGCAGCACAGATACGCAGTATTTT
CSVEVFGRGSTDTQYF
>TRBJ2-3|-|TRBD2|TRBV6-2/TRBV6-3
TGTGCCAGCAGTTCCCCCCGGACTAGCGGCACAGATACGCAGTATTTT
CASSSPRTSGTDTQYF
>TRBJ2-2|few|-|TRBV24-1
TGTGCCACCAGTGATGACTTCAGCGCCGCGAACACCGGGGAGCTGTTTTTT
CATSDDFSAANTGELFF
>TRBJ2-6|-|-|TRBV6-5
TGTGCCAGCTGCCGGTCCTCTGGGGCCAACGTCCTGACTTTC
CASCRSSGANVLTF
>TRBJ1-4|-|-|TRBV7-8
TGTGCCAGCAGACCAACGGGCGGGGGGACTAATGAAAAACTGTTTTTT
CASRPTGGGTNEKLFF
>TRBJ1-3|-|TRBD1|TRBV7-2
TGTGCCAGCAGCTCGTCGCAGGGGGCCTCTGGAAACACCATATATTTT
CASSSSQGASGNTIYF
>TRBJ2-2|-|TRBD1|TRBV7-9
TGTGCCAGCAGCTTATTACCGGGACAGGGTAACACCGGGGAGCTGTTTTTT
CASSLLPGQGNTGELFF
>TRBJ2-1|-|-|TRBV30
TGTGCCTGGAGTGGGGGAAAGGAGGAATCCTCCTACAATGAGCAGTTCTTC
CAWSGGKEESSYNEQFF
>TRBJ1-4|-|-|TRBV7-2
TGTGCCAGCAGCCCTACGGGACACGGAGAAAAACTGTTTTTT
CASSPTGHGEKLFF
>TRBJ1-3|once|-|TRBV4-1
TGCGCCAGCAGCCAAGGTCAGCAGGGCTGGAACACCATATATTTT
CASSQGQQGWNTIYF
>TRBJ1-3|-|TRBD1|TRBV5-6
TGTGCCAGCAGCTTTAGGACAGGGGGTCCCTCTGGAAACACCATATATTTT
CASSFRTGGPSGNTIYF
>TRBJ2-7|-|-|TRBV4-3
TGCGCCAGCAGCCAAGATACACTACGCTACGAGCAGTACTTC
CASSQDTLRYEQYF
>TRBJ1-2|-|TRBD1|TRBV28
TGTGCCAGCAGTTTATTCTTGGACAGGGGGCGAGCGATGAGATATGGCTACACCTTC
CASSLFLDRGRAMRYGYTF
>TRBJ2-7|few|-|TRBV2
TGTGCCAGCAGATCCACAGTTATCCCCAGCGAGCAGTACTTC
CASRSTVIPSEQYF
>TRBJ2-5|-|TRBD2|TRBV9
TGTGCCAGCAGCTCCCCCGCGGGGGGCGGGTTCGAGACCCAGTACTTC
CASSSPAGGGFETQYF
>TRBJ2-7|-|-|TRBV24-1
TGTGCCACCAGTGATTTTGCCCTAGCGCCCGTTACACTCTACGAGCAGTACTTC
CATSDFALAPVTLYEQYF
>TRBJ2-7|-|-|TRBV7-9
TGTGCCAGCAGCTTGGTTACGGGGGACGAGCAGTACTTC
CASSLVTGDEQYF
>TRBJ2-5|-|-|TRBV29-1
TGCAGCGTAAAGGAGGCCGGGGAAGGCGTAGAGACCCAGTACTTC
CSVKEAGEGVETQYF
>TRBJ1-1|-|-|TRBV30
TGTGCCTGGAGTGGAGGGGAGGGGAACACTGAAGCTTTCTTT
CAWSGGEGNTEAFF
>TRBJ1-2|-|-|TRBV5-1
TGCGCCAGCAGCTTGGCCCCGGGGGACTATGGCTACACCTTC
CASSLAPGDYGYTF
>TRBJ2-3|-|TRBD2|TRBV6-5
TGTGCCATCGGGACTAGCGGTCCCCCAGATACGCAGTATTTT
CAIGTSGPPDTQYF
>TRBJ2-1|-|TRBD2|TRBV4-3
TGCGCCAGCAGCCAAAGTCCGGGACTAGGGGACAATGAGCAGTTCTTC
CASSQSPGLGDNEQFF
>TRBJ1-1|-|-|TRBV5-1
TGCGCCAGCAGCTTGGGGACAGCTAACACTGAAGCTTTCTTT
CASSLGTANTEAFF
>TRBJ2-2|-|-|TRBV2
TGTGCCAGCAGTGTCCGAGGCGGGCGTGACACCGGGGAGCTGTTTTTT
CASSVRGGRDTGELFF
>TRBJ1-1|few|-|TRBV4-2
TGTGCCAGCAGCCACCCGGAGGGGAACACTGAAGCTTTCTTT
CASSHPEGNTEAFF
>TRBJ1-1|-|-|TRBV2
TGTGCCAGCAGGGAGGCCTATCGGGGCACTGAAGCTTTCTTT
CASREAYRGTEAFF
>TRBJ1-2|-|-|TRBV4-2
TGTGCCAGCAGCCCCTCGACTCAACAAAACTATGGCTACACCTTC
CASSPSTQQNYGYTF
>TRBJ1-5|-|TRBD1|TRBV28
TGTGCCAGCGACAGGGGGATCAATCAGCCCCAGCATTTT
CASDRGINQPQHF
>TRBJ2-5|-|-|TRBV19
TGTGCCAGTGGTCAGGGCAAGACCCAGTACTTC
CASGQGKTQYF
>TRBJ1-5|-|-|TRBV18
TGTGCCAGCTCACCACCGAATAGTCAGGGGAGGGGTCAGCCCCAGCATTTT
CASSPPNSQGRGQPQHF